These T cell receptor beta chains were read from a single sample in a study of cytomegalovirus exposure and HLA in healthy donors. Only in-frame clones appear in the TCRdb table, and some are missing; sequencing was by immunoSEQ multiplex PCR. The sample contains roughly 130,000 clones, about three quarters of which appear only once. The sequenced sample was PBMCs. Source of these receptors: a man aged 35-49 years in good health and CMV-seropositive. The CDR3 runs from the conserved cysteine through the conserved F or W. The D gene is left open where the match is weak. Clone size is stated in some rows and not others, as once, few, many or a class when expanded.

.	13	.	TRBV19	TRBJ2-3	TGTGCCAGTAGTATAGGGCCGACAGATACGCAGTATTTT	CASSIGPTDTQYF
once	15	.	TRBV6-4	TRBJ1-6	TGTGCCAGCAGTGACTCTAGGGGGATCAATTCACCCCTCCACTTT	CASSDSRGINSPLHF
.	14	TRBD1	TRBV19	TRBJ1-2	TGTGCCAGTAGTATCCCAGGACAGGTCTATGGCTACACCTTC	CASSIPGQVYGYTF
once	14	.	TRBV28	TRBJ2-6	TGTGCCAGCGGACAATACTCTGGGGCCAACGTCCTGACTTTC	CASGQYSGANVLTF
.	14	.	TRBV19	TRBJ2-2	TGTGCCAGTAGTATAGTAGGGGGCACCGGGGAGCTGTTTTTT	CASSIVGGTGELFF
.	15	TRBD2	TRBV28	TRBJ2-1	TGTGCCAGCAGTAATACCGGGACTATCTTTAATGAGCAGTTCTTC	CASSNTGTIFNEQFF
few	16	TRBD1	TRBV12-5	TRBJ1-5	TGTGCTAGTGTTTCCGGGACAGGGGAGAGGGGTCAGCCCCAGCATTTT	CASVSGTGERGQPQHF
.	17	.	TRBV28	TRBJ2-1	TGTGCCAGCAGGGACCAAGAGGGGGTCGGGTCCTACAATGAGCAGTTCTTC	CASRDQEGVGSYNEQFF
.	15	.	TRBV9	TRBJ1-4	TGTGCCAGCAGCCCCCGCCAGGCTCGGGGTGAAAAACTGTTTTTT	CASSPRQARGEKLFF
.	15	TRBD1	TRBV2	TRBJ2-7	TGTGCCAGCAGTGGGGACAGGGGTCTGGGCTACGAGCAGTACTTC	CASSGDRGLGYEQYF
.	16	TRBD1	TRBV6-6	TRBJ1-1	TGTGCCAGCCGGTCTTTTTTAGGACAGGCCTTATTTGAAGCTTTCTTT	CASRSFLGQALFEAFF
.	14	.	TRBV7-9	TRBJ2-2	TGTGCCAGCAGCTTATTAGGGGTCACCGGGGAGCTGTTTTTT	CASSLLGVTGELFF
few	12	TRBD1	TRBV28	TRBJ1-2	TGTGCCAGCAGGAAGGGGGCGGACGGCTACACCTTC	CASRKGADGYTF
.	13	TRBD1	TRBV6-4	TRBJ2-2	TGTGCCAGCGGACAGGGGGACACCGGGGAGCTGTTTTTT	CASGQGDTGELFF
once	17	.	TRBV27	TRBJ2-1	TGTGCCAGCATGGGACTCCTATTACTTAGCTCCTACAATGAGCAGTTCTTC	CASMGLLLLSSYNEQFF
.	15	.	TRBV2	TRBJ2-7	TGTGCCAGCAGTTTCCGGATGGGGGCGGGTTACGAGCAGTACTTC	CASSFRMGAGYEQYF
.	14	.	TRBV5-1	TRBJ2-3	TGCGCCAGCAGCTTGGGGCTAGACACAGATACGCAGTATTTT	CASSLGLDTDTQYF
.	14	.	TRBV28	TRBJ1-1	TGTGCCAGCACCAGGAACGGGAGGGGCTTTGAAGCTTTCTTT	CASTRNGRGFEAFF
.	13	.	TRBV18	TRBJ2-7	TGTGCCAGCTCGCCGAAGACAGGCCACGAGCAGTACTTC	CASSPKTGHEQYF
.	13	TRBD1	TRBV5-1	TRBJ1-6	TGCGCCAGCAGCTATGACAGGGACTCACCCCTCCACTTT	CASSYDRDSPLHF
.	15	.	TRBV11-2	TRBJ1-3	TGTGCCAGCAGCTTCAGACAACCCAAGAGGGACACCATATATTTT	CASSFRQPKRDTIYF
.	15	TRBD1	TRBV7-9	TRBJ2-7	TGTGCCAGCAGACGTGGACAGGGGGGATTCTACGAGCAGTACTTC	CASRRGQGGFYEQYF
.	15	.	TRBV28	TRBJ2-1	TGTGCCAGCCGTGAGGGGGGGACGAGGGTTAATGAGCAGTTCTTC	CASREGGTRVNEQFF
.	13	TRBD1	TRBV7-2	TRBJ1-2	TGTGCCAGCAGCCCAAGGGGACAGCTGAGCTACACCTTC	CASSPRGQLSYTF
.	16	TRBD2	TRBV27	TRBJ2-1	TGTGCCAGCAGTGGTCCAAGCGGGAGCTCCTACAATGAGCAGTTCTTC	CASSGPSGSSYNEQFF
.	15	TRBD1	TRBV7-7	TRBJ2-1	TGTGCTAGCAGCCCGGACAGGGGGGATTACAATGAGCAGTTCTTC	CASSPDRGDYNEQFF
.	12	.	TRBV6-1	TRBJ2-7	TGTGCCAGCAGTCCCGGACGGACAGAGCAGTACTTC	CASSPGRTEQYF
.	14	.	TRBV10-3	TRBJ1-1	TGTGCCATCAGGCCAGACAGGCAGAACACTGAAGCTTTCTTT	CAIRPDRQNTEAFF
once	14	TRBD2	TRBV6-4	TRBJ2-2	TGTGCCAGCAGACTAGCGGGAGACGCCGGGGAGCTGTTTTTT	CASRLAGDAGELFF
once	16	TRBD2	TRBV11-3	TRBJ2-5	TGTGCCAGCAGCCGCGGGACTAGCGGGAGGGCCAAGACCCAGTACTTC	CASSRGTSGRAKTQYF
.	15	TRBD1	TRBV6-1	TRBJ1-3	TGTGCCAGCAGGGCCCCAGGGGGCTCTGGAAACACCATATATTTT	CASRAPGGSGNTIYF
few	14	TRBD1	TRBV9	TRBJ2-7	TGTGCCAGCAGCGTAGGGGACAGTTACTACGAGCAGTACTTC	CASSVGDSYYEQYF
.	17	TRBD2	TRBV5-1	TRBJ2-1	TGCGCCAGCAGCTTACCGGCTAGCGGGGGGGCCCCCGGTGAGCAGTTCTTC	CASSLPASGGAPGEQFF
.	15	.	TRBV5-1	TRBJ1-2	TGCGCCAGCAGCCCAGGGGAGGGTATGGGCTATGGCTACACCTTC	CASSPGEGMGYGYTF
.	13	TRBD1	TRBV14	TRBJ1-2	TGTGCCAGCAGCCAGGTCAGGGGGCTCGGCTACACCTTC	CASSQVRGLGYTF
.	14	.	TRBV6-1	TRBJ1-5	TGTGCCAGCAGTTCAGGGGTGGAAAATCAGCCCCAGCATTTT	CASSSGVENQPQHF
.	14	.	TRBV11-2	TRBJ2-5	TGTGCCAGCAGGGTCGGACAGCCGCAAGAGACCCAGTACTTC	CASRVGQPQETQYF
.	13	TRBD2	TRBV28	TRBJ2-7	TGTGCCAGCAGTTTGGGGGGGAGAGGCGAGCAGTACTTC	CASSLGGRGEQYF
.	13	TRBD1	TRBV6-5	TRBJ2-7	TGTGCCAGCAGGGTAGGACAGGGGTACGAGCAGTACTTC	CASRVGQGYEQYF
.	17	TRBD2	TRBV7-2	TRBJ2-7	TGTGCCAGCAGCTTAGGCCCCATTGGGGGGGGACCCTACGAGCAGTACTTC	CASSLGPIGGGPYEQYF
.	16	TRBD1	TRBV29-1	TRBJ2-2	TGCAGCGCCTCGGGGACAGGGTCAGGTGGGACCGGGGAGCTGTTTTTT	CSASGTGSGGTGELFF
.	16	TRBD2	TRBV7-7	TRBJ2-1	TGTGCTAGCAGCTCCCTTGGGGGACTAGCGGGCAATGAGCAGTTCTTC	CASSSLGGLAGNEQFF
.	17	TRBD2	TRBV19	TRBJ2-5	TGTGCCAGTAGTATTGGACTAGCGGGGGGGGCCCGGGTGACCCAGTACTTC	CASSIGLAGGARVTQYF
.	15	TRBD1	TRBV9	TRBJ1-5	TGTGCCAGCAGCCCCGGGGCAGGGGGAGGTCAGCCCCAGCATTTT	CASSPGAGGGQPQHF
.	14	.	TRBV19	TRBJ1-1	TGTGCCAGTAGTATACTACAGGGAGGGACTGAAGCTTTCTTT	CASSILQGGTEAFF
.	16	TRBD2	TRBV2	TRBJ2-3	TGTGCCAGCAAACGATCGACTAGCGGCTACACAGATACGCAGTATTTT	CASKRSTSGYTDTQYF
.	21	TRBD1	TRBV19	TRBJ2-5	TGTGCCAGTAGTATACTGGTCCTCGACAGGGGTAGCAGGGGGAGAGGAGAGACCCAGTACTTC	CASSILVLDRGSRGRGETQYF
.	15	.	TRBV5-1	TRBJ2-2	TGCGCCAGCAGCTTGAGGGCGGGGAACACCGGGGAGCTGTTTTTT	CASSLRAGNTGELFF
.	15	.	TRBV7-6	TRBJ2-5	TGTGCCAGCAGCCCCGCAGGGCGGCCCGAGGAGACCCAGTACTTC	CASSPAGRPEETQYF
.	16	TRBD1	TRBV7-2	TRBJ1-2	TGTGCCAGCAGCTTACAGGGGGACAGGGAATTCTATGGCTACACCTTC	CASSLQGDREFYGYTF
.	15	.	TRBV10-1	TRBJ2-2	TGCGCCAGCAGTGAACAAGGGGTTAACACCGGGGAGCTGTTTTTT	CASSEQGVNTGELFF
.	18	.	TRBV6-1	TRBJ2-3	TGTGCCAGCAGTGTCCGAGTGCCTGGTAGTGTAGTCACAGATACGCAGTATTTT	CASSVRVPGSVVTDTQYF
.	13	.	TRBV10-2	TRBJ1-1	TGCGCCAGCAGCATTCAGGGGAAGACTGAAGCTTTCTTT	CASSIQGKTEAFF
.	15	TRBD1	TRBV6-5	TRBJ1-2	TGTGCCAGCAGTTTCGACAGGGACGTTAACTATGGCTACACCTTC	CASSFDRDVNYGYTF
.	13	.	TRBV5-4	TRBJ1-2	TGTGCCAGCAGCTTGCTCCTCAACTATGGCTACACCTTC	CASSLLLNYGYTF
.	16	.	TRBV19	TRBJ1-5	TGTGCCAGTAGTATCCCGGCAGGGGCTAGCTATCAGCCCCAGCATTTT	CASSIPAGASYQPQHF
.	16	TRBD2	TRBV7-2	TRBJ2-3	TGTGCCAGCAGGGGGCTAGCGGGGACCCGCACAGATACGCAGTATTTT	CASRGLAGTRTDTQYF
.	15	.	TRBV5-1	TRBJ1-4	TGCGCCAGCAGCTTGTCGTGGGTTACGGGTGAAAAACTGTTTTTT	CASSLSWVTGEKLFF
.	15	TRBD1	TRBV2	TRBJ1-2	TGTGCCAGCACCGTTACCACGGGACAGGGTCCTGGCTACACCTTC	CASTVTTGQGPGYTF
.	15	.	TRBV28	TRBJ1-1	TGTGCCAGCAGTTTCGGACAGACCCAGAACACTGAAGCTTTCTTT	CASSFGQTQNTEAFF